This T cell receptor (beta chain) emerged from a study of T-cell reconstitution after alpha-beta-depleted transplantation in children. Study results and limitations: About two months after transplant, alpha-beta T cells reportedly came from several hundred expanded graft clones.

A remark on this clonotype: Its antigen is unidentified.

This CDR3 is 12 amino acids long. Germline CDR1 and CDR2: DFQATT and SNEGSKA (reference sequence). V lost 6 bases and J lost 2; bases outside the gene matches: 2. A library of TCRbeta sequences, prepared with unique molecular identifiers, was generated. In TCRdb, the PCR reads were re-called with MiXCR into one record per CDR3 protein. The sample contains about 130,000 distinct CDR3 sequences, more than 9.5% of which appear only once. The specimen comprised PBMCs, mostly from graft donor cells, sampled 180 days after TCRalphabeta/CD19-depleted stem cell transplant. The V call is TRBV20-1, the J call TRBJ2-5; 8 nucleotides align to TRBD2. This receptor was identified in a girl in the first two years of life who had a stem cell transplant for combined immunodeficiency, so the T cells may come from the graft donor. For the CDR3, the DNA is TGCAGTGCCCAGCGGGGGCAAGAGACCCAGTACTTC. Its translation is CSAQRGQETQYF.